The 21 T cell receptor beta chains given below trace back to one sample, sequenced in a study of hypomethylating agent response in myelodysplastic syndrome. Clones were sequenced by immunoSEQ multiplex PCR, and TCRdb holds only the in-frame ones, with some missing. There are over 4,000 clones in the sample; 80% to 85% occur only once, and approximately 15% lies in the top ten. This specimen was bone marrow, taken before or after starting hypomethylating agent treatment for myelodysplastic syndrome (not recorded which). These receptor sequences come from a human donor with myelodysplastic syndrome.

This sequence joins TRBV7-2 and TRBJ2-3, with D perhaps TRBD2 (6 bases). Trimming took off 7 bases at V and 6 bases at J, with 17 bases between the two ends. The CDR3 covers 14 residues. The germline V gene has CDR1 SGHTA and CDR2 FQGNSA. The CDR3 nucleotides read TGTGCCAGCAAGGGGACTTACATATCTGATACGCAGTATTTT. It encodes CASKGTYISDTQYF.

The chain employs TRBV2 and TRBJ2-7; 10 bases are a match to TRBD1. With V trimmed by 6 bases and J by 6 bases, 8 bases remained unmatched. This CDR3 has 14 residues. The germline CDR1 and CDR2 sequences are SNHLY and FYNNEI. In nucleotides, the CDR3 is TGTGCCAGCAGGGGAGGACAGGGGGGGTTCGAGCAGTACTTC. Translated, it gives CASRGGQGGFEQYF.

V is TRBV6-6 and J is TRBJ2-7, with TRBD1 matching 8 bases. CDR1 is MNHNY, CDR2 SVGAGI, per germline (reference sequence). This CDR3 spans 14 amino acids. With V trimmed by 5 bases and J by 0 bases, 3 bases remained unmatched. The DNA of the CDR3 is TGTGCCAGCAGTCGAGGACAGGGCTCCTACGAGCAGTACTTC. Residues: CASSRGQGSYEQYF.

The V gene is TRBV30, the J gene TRBJ1-5; D uncertain. CDR1 is GTSNPN, CDR2 SVGIG, per germline (reference sequence). This CDR3 region has 13 residues. The V end was cut by 0 bases, the J end by 7 bases, with 10 bases between. This CDR3 reads CAWSVQPEQPQHF. The CDR3 DNA reads TGTGCCTGGAGTGTACAACCTGAGCAGCCCCAGCATTTT.

This chain uses TRBV2 with TRBJ2-3; 7 nucleotides agree with TRBD2. The V and J ends lost 6 bases and 2 bases, in that order; junction bases with no gene match: 17. CDR1 is SNHLY, CDR2 FYNNEI, per germline. CDR3 length: 18 residues. The CDR3 reads CASSVSLTSVSDTDTQYF. CDR3 DNA sequence: TGTGCCAGCAGCGTTAGTCTTACTAGCGTATCGGACACAGATACGCAGTATTTT. Together with reference TRBV2 and TRBJ2-3, the CDR3 gives the full variable domain: EPEVTQTPSHQVTQMGQEVILRCVPISNHLYFYWYRQILGQKVEFLVSFYNNEISEKSEIFDDQFSVERPDGSNFTLKIRSTKLEDSAMYFCASSVSLTSVSDTDTQYFGPGTRLTVL.

The chain joins TRBV15 to TRBJ1-4; 9 bases line up with TRBD1. Germline CDR1 and CDR2: LNHNV and YYDKDF (reference sequence). Germline trimming cut 3 bases from V and 6 bases from J; bases unmatched to any gene: 2. This CDR3 is 14 amino acids long. The CDR3 bases are TGTGCCACCAGCAGGGACAGGGGTTATGAAAAACTGTTTTTT. The encoded protein is CATSRDRGYEKLFF.

The chain combines TRBV5-1 with TRBJ2-1, with TRBD1 matching 8 bases. The CDR3 has 14 amino acids. Germline V gene lookup returns CDR1 SGHRS and CDR2 YFSETQ. The V and J ends lost 3 bases and 8 bases, in that order; junction bases with no gene match: 7. CDR3 nucleotides: TGCGCCAGCAGCTCATTCGGACAGGGCGATGAGCAGTTCTTC. Translated: CASSSFGQGDEQFF.

The chain employs TRBV5-1 and TRBJ2-1; 8 nucleotides agree with TRBD1. Germline values: CDR1 SGHRS, CDR2 YFSETQ. V lost 2 bases, J lost 0 bases, and 4 bases stayed unmatched. This CDR3 region has 16 residues. The CDR3 protein is CASSFQGAGSYNEQFF. The CDR3 nucleotides read TGCGCCAGCAGCTTCCAGGGGGCCGGCTCCTACAATGAGCAGTTCTTC. Variable domain in full (rest from reference TRBV5-1 and TRBJ2-1): KAGVTQTPRYLIKTRGQQVTLSCSPISGHRSVSWYQQTPGQGLQFLFEYFSETQRNKGNFPGRFSGRQFSNSRSEMNVSTLELGDSALYLCASSFQGAGSYNEQFFGPGTRLTVL.

V usage is TRBV29-1 and J usage is TRBJ2-3, with 9 bases aligning to TRBD2. V was clipped by 8 bases and J by 4 bases; unmatched bases: 16. The CDR3 is made up of 16 amino acids. Germline lookup yields CDR1 SQVTM and CDR2 ANQGSEA. CDR3 region: CSTQAGGPGEADTQYF. The CDR3 nucleotides read TGCAGCACCCAAGCGGGGGGCCCCGGGGAAGCAGATACGCAGTATTTT.

V and J are TRBV30 and TRBJ1-2, with 11 bases that match TRBD1. This CDR3 is built from 14 residues. Per the germline V gene, CDR1 is GTSNPN and CDR2 is SVGIG (reference sequence). V was pared by 1 base and J by 6 bases, with 4 bases of the junction left unmatched. In DNA form, the CDR3 reads TGTGCCTGGAGTGGGACAGGGGGCAAAGATGGCTACACCTTC. Amino acids: CAWSGTGGKDGYTF.

By share, this clone ranks as large. The CDR3: CASSEARGGGEQYF. The DNA for the CDR3 is TGTGCCAGCAGTGAAGCACGGGGAGGGGGGGAGCAGTACTTC. This chain uses TRBV2 with TRBJ2-7; D might be TRBD2 (7 bases). The germline gives CDR1 SNHLY, CDR2 FYNNEI. V dropped 0 bases and J dropped 7 bases, with 13 bases sitting between them. The length of the CDR3 is 14 residues.

The genes are TRBV30 and TRBJ2-7; 7 bases match TRBD1. The germline gives CDR1 GTSNPN, CDR2 SVGIG (reference sequence). The V segment lost 4 bases and the J segment 4 bases; nucleotides outside the gene matches: 7. This CDR3 is 13 amino acids long. The CDR3 sequence: CAWIQGDGYEQYF. CDR3 DNA sequence: TGTGCCTGGATCCAGGGGGACGGGTACGAGCAGTACTTC.

This clone has only one observation. CDR3 sequence (DNA): TGTGCCAGCAGCTTAGGAGGGTGGAGGTACGGAAACACCATATATTTT. Residues: CASSLGGWRYGNTIYF. This sequence joins TRBV7-2 and TRBJ1-3, with D unclear. CDR1 and CDR2 from the germline V gene are SGHTA and FQGNSA. The CDR3 contains 16 residues. V was shortened by 1 base and J by 4 bases, with 14 bases between the two germline ends.

With respect to this clone: A junction boundary mismatches the germline segment, possibly from a read error. In DNA, the CDR3 is TGTGCCAGCAGTGAAGTAGGTAGTAACCATGGCTACACCTTC. Its protein is CASSEVGSNHGYTF. This chain uses TRBV25-1 with TRBJ1-2, with D hard to call. Germline CDR1 is MGHDK and CDR2 is SYGVNS. CDR3 length: 14 amino acids.

The chain links TRBV11-3 to TRBJ2-7; D gene unclear. The germline CDR1 and CDR2 sequences are SGHNT and YENEEA. V was clipped by 1 base and J by 2 bases, with 6 bases between them. The CDR3 has 13 residues. CDR3 protein: CASSLGPAYEQYF. The CDR3 bases are TGTGCCAGCAGCTTAGGCCCGGCCTACGAGCAGTACTTC. The full variable domain, completed using reference TRBV11-3 and TRBJ2-7, is EAGVVQSPRYKIIEKKQPVAFWCNPISGHNTLYWYLQNLGQGPELLIRYENEEAVDDSQLPKDRFSAERLKGVDSTLKIQPAELGDSAVYLCASSLGPAYEQYFGPGTRLTVT.

Regarding this clone: Germline and junction disagree at one end, which may indicate a read error. The chain couples TRBV2 to TRBJ2-5, with 11 positions matching TRBD2. The CDR3 has 17 amino acids. Germline V gene lookup returns CDR1 SNHLY and CDR2 FYNNEI. CDR3 sequence: CVSSEGLTSGVQETQYF. CDR3 in DNA: TGTGTCAGCAGTGAGGGGCTGACTAGCGGGGTCCAAGAGACCCAGTACTTC.

The V gene is TRBV5-1, the J gene TRBJ2-1; no definite D call. The germline V gene encodes CDR1 SGHRS and CDR2 YFSETQ. CDR3 length: 16 residues. Trimming pared 0 bases from V and 2 bases from J, leaving 12 bases between. The CDR3 DNA is TGCGCCAGCAGCTTGGGTGCGAAAGGGCCCTACAATGAGCAGTTCTTC. As protein: CASSLGAKGPYNEQFF.

This chain uses TRBV4-1 with TRBJ2-7; 8 positions agree with TRBD1. Trimming removed 1 base from V and 7 bases from J; junction bases left unmatched: 9. The CDR3 is 15 residues long. Per the germline V gene, CDR1 is MGHRA and CDR2 is YSYEKL. CDR3 sequence: CASSQGSDRVGEQYF. CDR3 coding DNA: TGCGCCAGCAGCCAAGGGTCGGACAGGGTTGGAGAGCAGTACTTC.

This chain uses TRBV5-5 with TRBJ1-2, with 9 bases fitting TRBD1. Per germline, CDR1 SGHKS and CDR2 YYEKEE (reference sequence). Germline trimming cut 3 bases from V and 6 bases from J; bases unmatched to any gene: 6. The CDR3 has 14 residues. The CDR3 nucleotides read TGTGCCAGCAGCTCCCGGACAGGGGAGGATGGCTACACCTTC. Amino acids: CASSSRTGEDGYTF. The full variable domain, rest sourced from reference TRBV5-5 and TRBJ1-2, is DAGVTQSPTHLIKTRGQQVTLRCSPISGHKSVSWYQQVLGQGPQFIFQYYEKEERGRGNFPDRFSARQFPNYSSELNVNALLLGDSALYLCASSSRTGEDGYTFGSGTRLTVV.

This sequence joins TRBV15 and TRBJ2-5; the match to TRBD2 covers 8 bases. V lost 1 base and J lost 5; bases outside the gene matches: 6. The germline gives CDR1 LNHNV, CDR2 YYDKDF (reference sequence). The length of the CDR3 is 15 residues. DNA of the CDR3: TGTGCCACCAGCAGAGCCGGACTAGCTGATGAGACCCAGTACTTC. Translation: CATSRAGLADETQYF.

The chain has TRBV5-1 and TRBJ2-3, with D maybe TRBD2 (6 bases). CDR1 is SGHRS and CDR2 is YFSETQ in the germline V gene. The CDR3 length is 17 residues. V shed 0 bases and J shed 1 base, with 15 bases lying between them. Written as DNA, the CDR3 is TGCGCCAGCAGCTTGGGGGTCAGGGTAGCGGGCACAGATACGCAGTATTTT. As protein: CASSLGVRVAGTDTQYF. Based on the CDR3 plus reference TRBV5-1 and TRBJ2-3, the full variable domain is KAGVTQTPRYLIKTRGQQVTLSCSPISGHRSVSWYQQTPGQGLQFLFEYFSETQRNKGNFPGRFSGRQFSNSRSEMNVSTLELGDSALYLCASSLGVRVAGTDTQYFGPGTRLTVL.